The next 22 T cell receptor beta chains were all read from a single sample in a study of OX40 agonist ivuxolimab in advanced cancers. TCRdb's copy holds only in-frame clones and misses some; the assay was immunoSEQ multiplex PCR. The sample gives tens of thousands of clones, approximately 90% of which show up once; 11% is in the top ten. Here the sequenced sample was CD4+ or CD8+ T cells sorted from blood, taken in a trial of the OX40 agonist ivuxolimab. The receptors stem from an adult with an advanced solid tumor such as melanoma, head and neck, liver or kidney cancer.

V and J are TRBV27 and TRBJ2-5, with 10 bases lining up with TRBD2. Germline values: CDR1 MNHEY, CDR2 SMNVEV (reference sequence). This CDR3 region has 14 residues. J was trimmed by 5 bases and V by 5 bases; bases with no gene match: 5. CDR3 nucleotides: TGTGCCAGCAGTAGACAGACTAGCGGGGAGACCCAGTACTTC. Protein: CASSRQTSGETQYF.

The V and J genes are TRBV6-5 and TRBJ2-5; TRBD1 matches 9 bases. The V segment lost 7 bases and the J segment 5 bases; nucleotides outside the gene matches: 2. Germline V gene sequence: CDR1 MNHEY, CDR2 SVGAGI. The CDR3 is 12 amino acids. CDR3 sequence: CASTTGGETQYF. The CDR3 DNA reads as TGTGCCAGCACCACAGGGGGCGAGACCCAGTACTTC.

The chain employs TRBV11-1 and TRBJ1-2; 8 positions match TRBD1. The CDR3 has 15 residues. Per germline, CDR1 SGHAT and CDR2 FQDESV (reference sequence). With V trimmed by 0 bases and J by 5 bases, 5 bases remained unmatched. CDR3 coding DNA: TGTGCCAGCAGCTTAGCTGAGGACAGGGAATATGGCTACACCTTC. Its translation is CASSLAEDREYGYTF.

J is TRBJ2-2 and V is TRBV18; tentatively, D is TRBD2 (5 bases). Trimming took 3 bases from V and 0 from J, leaving 11 bases between them. This CDR3 has 16 residues. Germline values: CDR1 KGHSH, CDR2 LQKENI. The CDR3 sequence: CASSPLAAANTGELFF. The DNA for the CDR3 is TGTGCCAGCTCACCGCTAGCAGCCGCGAACACCGGGGAGCTGTTTTTT.

The J gene is TRBJ2-1, the V gene TRBV5-8, with D perhaps TRBD2 (6 bases). This CDR3 comprises 15 residues. Trimming left V 1 base short and J 10 bases short, with 18 bases between. Germline-derived CDR1 and CDR2 are SGHTS and YDEGEE. For the CDR3, the DNA is TGTGCCAGCAGCTTGTCCGGACTAACAAACCAAGAGCAGTTCTTC. This codes for CASSLSGLTNQEQFF.

The chain couples TRBV5-1 to TRBJ1-4; D gene ambiguous. Germline V CDR1 and CDR2: SGHRS, YFSETQ. CDR3 length equals 14 residues. The V gene lost 5 bases and the J gene lost 3 bases, with 11 bases spanning the gap. CDR3 protein: CASRPDVANEKLFF. Here the CDR3 DNA reads TGCGCCAGCAGACCGGACGTGGCTAATGAAAAACTGTTTTTT.

As DNA, the CDR3 is TGTGCAAGTCGCTTATTGGCTCTGGGACAGGGGTGGCCTGAAGCTTTCTTT. It yields the protein CASRLLALGQGWPEAFF. The rearrangement joins TRBV12-2 to TRBJ1-1; no DNA check was done on the table's D call, TRBD1. TRBV12-2 is shown as a pseudogene. The CDR3 spans 17 residues.

The genes are TRBV5-4 and TRBJ2-5, with D maybe TRBD1 (6 bases). This CDR3 is built from 15 residues. The V gene's germline CDR1 is SGHNT and CDR2 YYREEE (reference sequence). V lost 0 bases and J lost 0, with 9 bases in between. DNA for the CDR3: TGTGCCAGCAGCTTGGGTGGGACACACCAAGAGACCCAGTACTTC. This gives the protein CASSLGGTHQETQYF.

This chain links TRBV7-6 with TRBJ1-2; tentative D call: TRBD1 (6 bases). V shed 6 bases and J shed 8 bases, with 16 bases lying between them. The CDR3 covers 13 residues. Germline CDR1 and CDR2: SGHVS and FNYEAQ. CDR3 residues: CASSSQPGHGYTF. The CDR3 DNA sequence: TGTGCCAGCAGTTCTCAACCGGGACACGGCTACACCTTC.

This chain's CDR3 is CASSPHRGREQFF. CDR3 DNA sequence: TGTGCCAGTAGTCCTCACAGGGGGCGGGAGCAGTTCTTC. The chain employs TRBV19 and TRBJ2-1; 9 nucleotides match TRBD1. V lost 5 bases and J lost 10; bases outside the gene matches: 6. Germline CDR1 reads LNHDA; CDR2 reads SQIVND (reference sequence). This CDR3 has 13 amino acids.

Concerning this clone: Other DNA sequences in the sample encode the same CDR3. The chain employs TRBV27 and TRBJ1-1; TRBD1 agrees at 10 bases. CDR3 length equals 14 residues. The germline V gene encodes CDR1 MNHEY and CDR2 SMNVEV (reference sequence). The trim removed 3 bases at V and 4 bases at J, leaving 2 bases unmatched. The CDR3 DNA follows: TGTGCCAGCAGTTTCCGGGACAGGGGCACTGAAGCTTTCTTT. Its translation is CASSFRDRGTEAFF.

CDR3 residues: CASSTGPYEQYF. CDR3 in DNA: TGTGCCAGCAGCACCGGACCGTACGAGCAGTACTTC. The V and J genes are TRBV6-5 and TRBJ2-7; D gene uncertain. The CDR3 has 12 residues. V lost 6 bases to trimming and J lost 4 bases, with 10 bases between them. CDR1 MNHEY and CDR2 SVGAGI come from the germline V gene.

The genes are TRBV7-2 and TRBJ1-3; D is unclear. The CDR3 extends over 16 amino acids. The V gene lost 1 base and the J gene lost 0 bases, with 10 bases spanning the gap. Germline V gene data show CDR1 as SGHTA and CDR2 as FQGNSA. CDR3 region: CASSLGLGNSGNTIYF. The CDR3 region has the DNA TGTGCCAGCAGCTTAGGGCTAGGGAACTCTGGAAACACCATATATTTT. Full variable domain (rest looked up from reference TRBV7-2 and TRBJ1-3): GAGVSQSPSNKVTEKGKDVELRCDPISGHTALYWYRQSLGQGLEFLIYFQGNSAPDKSGLPSDRFSAERTGGSVSTLTIQRTQQEDSAVYLCASSLGLGNSGNTIYFGEGSWLTVV.

This chain connects TRBV5-1 to TRBJ1-1; D gene ambiguous. The length of the CDR3 is 8 residues. V dropped 6 bases and J dropped 10 bases, with 4 bases sitting between them. The germline V gene has CDR1 SGHRS and CDR2 YFSETQ. CDR3 sequence (DNA): TGCGCCAGCATTGTAGCTTTCTTT. This sequence encodes CASIVAFF.

V usage is TRBV18 and J usage is TRBJ2-7; 10 bases map to TRBD1. The CDR3 consists of 15 residues. Losses at the gene ends were 3 bases for V and 5 bases for J; bases not matched to a gene: 7. The germline gives CDR1 KGHSH, CDR2 LQKENI. CDR3 residues: CASSPWDRGGDEQYF. Here the CDR3 DNA reads TGTGCCAGCTCACCGTGGGACAGGGGTGGGGACGAGCAGTACTTC.

This chain connects TRBV28 to TRBJ2-6; the D is unclear. The CDR3 sequence is 14 residues long. Germline V gives CDR1 MDHEN, CDR2 SYDVKM. The V end was cut by 3 bases, the J end by 2 bases, with 5 bases between. CDR3 protein: CASSFLPGANVLTF. Here the CDR3 DNA reads TGTGCCAGCAGTTTCCTTCCTGGGGCCAACGTCCTGACTTTC.

CDR3 region: CASSSEGDSYNEQFF. CDR3 DNA: TGTGCCAGCAGCTCCGAGGGAGACTCCTACAATGAGCAGTTCTTC. The rearrangement joins TRBV7-3 to TRBJ2-1; tentative D call: TRBD2 (5 bases). From germline, CDR1 is SGHTA and CDR2 FQGTGA. There are 15 residues in the CDR3. The V end lost 4 bases, the J end lost 0 bases, and 10 bases lay between the germline ends.

The chain joins TRBV11-2 to TRBJ2-7; TRBD1 is a possible D gene (6 bases). The germline V and J ends were trimmed by 1 base and 3 bases, with 7 bases remaining between them. This CDR3 spans 13 amino acids. The germline V gene encodes CDR1 SGHAT and CDR2 FQNNGV. This CDR3 reads CASSLGQVYEQYF. As DNA, the CDR3 is TGTGCCAGCAGCTTAGGACAGGTCTACGAGCAGTACTTC.

The chain combines TRBV4-1 with TRBJ2-1; 12 nucleotides match TRBD2. CDR3 length equals 15 residues. CDR1 MGHRA and CDR2 YSYEKL come from the germline V gene. After removal of 11 bases from V and 13 bases from J, the junction contained 18 bases not matched to a gene. CDR3 protein: CAPLTTSGSPAVQFF. DNA of the CDR3: TGCGCCCCCCTTACGACTAGCGGGAGTCCCGCCGTCCAGTTCTTC.

The chain has TRBV7-3 and TRBJ2-7, with D tentatively TRBD2 (6 bases). The CDR3 consists of 14 residues. The V end lost 1 base, the J end lost 6 bases, and 13 bases lay between the germline ends. Germline V gene sequence: CDR1 SGHTA, CDR2 FQGTGA. The CDR3 reads CASSLIIRGGEQYF. The DNA of the CDR3 is TGTGCCAGCAGCTTAATAATCCGGGGAGGCGAGCAGTACTTC.

This sequence joins TRBV4-2 and TRBJ2-5, with D possibly being TRBD1 or TRBD2 (5 bases each). V lost 1 base, J lost 3 bases, and 9 bases lay in between. This CDR3 is built from 14 residues. Germline V CDR1 and CDR2: LGHNA, YNFKEQ. CDR3 loop: CASSQVLGEETQYF. In DNA, the CDR3 is TGTGCCAGCAGCCAAGTCTTGGGGGAAGAGACCCAGTACTTC.

The chain couples TRBV10-3 to TRBJ2-3, with D hard to call. The CDR3 is 13 amino acids. Germline loops: CDR1 ENHRY, CDR2 SYGVKD. Trimming pared 4 bases from V and 2 bases from J, leaving 7 bases between. DNA of the CDR3: TGTGCCATCAGTGCACTGTACACAGATACGCAGTATTTT. This gives the protein CAISALYTDTQYF.